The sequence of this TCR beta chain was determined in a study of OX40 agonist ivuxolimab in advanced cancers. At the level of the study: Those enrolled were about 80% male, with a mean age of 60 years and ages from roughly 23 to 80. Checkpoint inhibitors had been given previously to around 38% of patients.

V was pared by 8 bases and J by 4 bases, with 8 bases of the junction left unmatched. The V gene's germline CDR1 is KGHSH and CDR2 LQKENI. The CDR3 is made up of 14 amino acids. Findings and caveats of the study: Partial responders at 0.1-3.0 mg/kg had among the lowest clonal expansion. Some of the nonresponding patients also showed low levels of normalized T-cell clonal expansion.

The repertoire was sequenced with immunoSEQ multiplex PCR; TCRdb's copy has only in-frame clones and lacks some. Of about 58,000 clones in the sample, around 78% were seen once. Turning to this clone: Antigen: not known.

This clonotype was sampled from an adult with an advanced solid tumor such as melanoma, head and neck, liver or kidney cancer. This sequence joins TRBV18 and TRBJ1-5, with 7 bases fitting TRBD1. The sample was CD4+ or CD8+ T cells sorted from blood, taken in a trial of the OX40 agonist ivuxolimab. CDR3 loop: CASAMTGINQPQHF. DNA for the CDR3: TGTGCCAGCGCCATGACAGGGATAAATCAGCCCCAGCATTTT.